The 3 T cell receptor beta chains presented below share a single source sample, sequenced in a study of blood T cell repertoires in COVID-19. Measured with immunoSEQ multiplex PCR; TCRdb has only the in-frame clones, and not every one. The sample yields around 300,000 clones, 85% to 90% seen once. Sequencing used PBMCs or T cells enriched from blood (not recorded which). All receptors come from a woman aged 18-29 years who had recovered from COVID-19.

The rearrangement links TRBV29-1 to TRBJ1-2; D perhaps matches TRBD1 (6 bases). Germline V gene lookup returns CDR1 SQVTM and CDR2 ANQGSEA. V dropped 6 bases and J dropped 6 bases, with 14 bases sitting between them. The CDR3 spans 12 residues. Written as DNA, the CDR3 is TGCAGCGTCCAACAGGGACACGATGGCTACACCTTC. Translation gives CSVQQGHDGYTF.

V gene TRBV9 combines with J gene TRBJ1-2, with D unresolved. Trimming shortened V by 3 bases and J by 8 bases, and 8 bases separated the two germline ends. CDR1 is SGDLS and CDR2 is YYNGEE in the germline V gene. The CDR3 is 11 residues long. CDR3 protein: CASSARGGYTF. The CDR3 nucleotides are TGTGCCAGCAGCGCAAGAGGGGGCTACACCTTC.

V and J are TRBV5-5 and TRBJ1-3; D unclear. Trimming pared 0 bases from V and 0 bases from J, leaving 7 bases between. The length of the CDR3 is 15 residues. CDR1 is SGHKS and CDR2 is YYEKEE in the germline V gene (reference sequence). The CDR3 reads CASSLGAGSGNTIYF. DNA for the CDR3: TGTGCCAGCAGCTTGGGAGCCGGCTCTGGAAACACCATATATTTT.